These 8 T cell receptor beta chains were all obtained from the same sample, sequenced in a study of T cells after yellow fever vaccination. TCRdb redid the calling of the 5' RACE reads with MiXCR, one entry per CDR3 protein. The data contain around 68,000 distinct CDR3 sequences, approximately 7.3% of them singletons. The sequences come from CD8+ T cells sorted from PBMCs, collected around 10 days after the first yellow fever vaccination. These receptors originate from a man younger than 35 who received the YFV17D yellow fever vaccine.

This clonotype occurred many times. The chain links TRBV12-3 or TRBV12-4 to TRBJ2-3; TRBD1 agrees at 8 bases. The V and J ends lost 5 bases and 1 base, in that order; junction bases with no gene match: 5. CDR3 size: 15 residues. In DNA form, the CDR3 reads TGTGCCAGCAGTAGAACAGGGGGACGCACAGATACGCAGTATTTT. The encoded protein is CASSRTGGRTDTQYF.

Many counts were recorded for this clonotype. The chain has TRBV6-5 and TRBJ1-1; TRBD1 matches at 7 bases. The germline V gene has CDR1 MNHEY and CDR2 SVGAGI. Unmatched junction bases numbered 8, after V lost 6 bases and J lost 7 bases. The CDR3 covers 13 residues. The CDR3 region has the DNA TGTGCCAGCAGCCACCAGGGGGAAATTGAAGCTTTCTTT. It yields the protein CASSHQGEIEAFF.

This clonotype was counted at least ten times. J is TRBJ2-7 and V is TRBV27; TRBD2 matches 11 bases. The CDR3 is 15 amino acids. The junction had 6 bases not matched to a gene; V was cut back by 5 bases and J by 3 bases. CDR1 is MNHEY, CDR2 SMNVEV, per germline (reference sequence). DNA for the CDR3: TGTGCCAGCAGTCCACTAGCGGGGGCCCACTACGAGCAGTACTTC. Translation: CASSPLAGAHYEQYF.

This clonotype came up many times. This chain links TRBV29-1 with TRBJ2-7; 9 bases are shared with TRBD1. Germline V gene sequence: CDR1 SQVTM, CDR2 ANQGSEA. CDR3 length equals 12 residues. The junction had 8 bases not matched to a gene; V was cut back by 7 bases and J by 7 bases. CDR3 protein: CSAMRQGGEQYF. DNA for the CDR3: TGCAGCGCAATGCGACAGGGGGGTGAGCAGTACTTC.

This clonotype was observed at least ten times. The J gene is TRBJ2-7, the V gene TRBV2; tentatively, D is TRBD2 (6 bases). Trimming removed 7 bases from V and 2 bases from J, with 15 bases in between. Germline values: CDR1 SNHLY, CDR2 FYNNEI. The CDR3 totals 14 residues. In DNA, the CDR3 is TGTGCCAGCATTGTGTGGGACTCAACCTACGAGCAGTACGTC. Its translation: CASIVWDSTYEQYV.

This clonotype was counted at least ten times. The V and J genes are TRBV11-2 and TRBJ2-1, with 8 bases fitting TRBD1. The CDR3 has 17 amino acids. Germline V gene data show CDR1 as SGHAT and CDR2 as FQNNGV. V gave up 1 base and J gave up 5 bases; unmatched junction bases: 10. This CDR3 reads CASSLVWGDRGDNEQFF. CDR3 nucleotides: TGTGCCAGCAGCTTAGTATGGGGAGACAGGGGAGACAATGAGCAGTTCTTC. Full variable domain (outside the CDR3, taken from reference TRBV11-2 and TRBJ2-1): EAGVAQSPRYKIIEKRQSVAFWCNPISGHATLYWYQQILGQGPKLLIQFQNNGVVDDSQLPKDRFSAERLKGVDSTLKIQPAKLEDSAVYLCASSLVWGDRGDNEQFFGPGTRLTVL.

In this sample, this clonotype turned up many times. This rearrangement joins TRBV4-3 to TRBJ2-2; 7 bases fit TRBD1. Losses at the gene ends were 1 base for V and 4 bases for J; bases not matched to a gene: 9. The germline CDR1 and CDR2 sequences are LGHNA and YSLEER. This CDR3 is 17 amino acids long. CDR3 sequence (DNA): TGCGCCAGCAGCCAAGGATCGCCGGGACAGCTCACCGGGGAGCTGTTTTTT. Residues: CASSQGSPGQLTGELFF.

The chain recombines TRBV4-1 with TRBJ2-3, with TRBD2 matching 11 bases. Per the germline V gene, CDR1 is MGHRA and CDR2 is YSYEKL. CDR3 length: 19 amino acids. J gave up 0 bases and V 1 base, and 9 bases lay outside the gene matches. For the CDR3, the DNA is TGCGCCAGCAGCCAAGGGGGATCCGGGACTAGCGGCAGCACAGATACGCAGTATTTT. Encoded protein: CASSQGGSGTSGSTDTQYF.